The clone carrying this T cell receptor (beta chain) was recorded many times. Antigen specificity is unknown. The germline gives CDR1 DFQATT, CDR2 SNEGSKA (reference sequence). Trimming left V 6 bases short and J 8 bases short, with 7 bases between. The CDR3 has 10 amino acids. The data belong to a study of tumor and adjacent non-tumor tissue in lung cancer. Study conclusions and caveats: In normal lung, the top 100 clones were significantly more dominant than in tumor.

The library came from three nested PCR rounds adapted from ARM-PCR protocols. TCRdb re-called the multiplex PCR reads with MiXCR, one entry per CDR3 protein. This sample has 130,000 or so distinct CDR3 sequences, with 66% found just once. The template was RNA from unsorted bulk tissue. The source of this sequence is a man in his thirties or forties with non-small cell lung cancer. Input material: lung tumor tissue. The chain employs TRBV20-1 and TRBJ1-4, with D possibly matching TRBD1 (5 bases). As DNA, the CDR3 is TGCAGTGCCTGGGGGGAAAAACTGTTTTTT. It is translated as CSAWGEKLFF.